This note documents a single TCR beta chain sequence. Its matching antigen is unknown. The CDR3 runs 13 residues. V dropped 4 bases and J dropped 9 bases, with 13 bases sitting between them. From germline, CDR1 is MNHEY and CDR2 SMNVEV (reference sequence). These data come from a study of OX40 agonist ivuxolimab in advanced cancers. Overall study: Enrollees could have had prior anti-PD-1, anti-PD-L1 or anti-CTLA-4 therapy, which around 40% had received.

Broader study findings: At doses 0.1 to 3.0 mg/kg, CD4+ and CD8+ clones expanded. Compared with CD4+, CD8+ T cells on average had more expanded clones.

The repertoire was sequenced with immunoSEQ multiplex PCR; TCRdb's copy has only in-frame clones and lacks some. In the table there are approximately 20,000 clones, roughly 91% of which are singletons. This clonotype originated in an adult with an advanced solid tumor such as melanoma, head and neck, liver or kidney cancer. The input for sequencing was CD4+ or CD8+ T cells sorted from blood, taken in a trial of the OX40 agonist ivuxolimab. The rearrangement joins TRBV27 to TRBJ1-5, with a weak D call TRBD1 (5 bases). The CDR3 sequence is CASSSGGRGPQHF. CDR3 nucleotide sequence: TGTGCCAGCAGTTCGGGGGGAAGAGGGCCCCAGCATTTT.